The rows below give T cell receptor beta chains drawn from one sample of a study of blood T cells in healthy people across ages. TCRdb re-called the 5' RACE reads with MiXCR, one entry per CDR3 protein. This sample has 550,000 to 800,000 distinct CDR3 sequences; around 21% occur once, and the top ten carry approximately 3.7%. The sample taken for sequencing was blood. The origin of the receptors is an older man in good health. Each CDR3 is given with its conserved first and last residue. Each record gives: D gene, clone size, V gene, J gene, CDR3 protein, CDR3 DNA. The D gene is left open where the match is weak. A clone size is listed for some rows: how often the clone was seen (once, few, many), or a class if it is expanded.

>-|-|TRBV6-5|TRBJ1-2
CASSSLTGLEGYTF
TGTGCCAGCAGTTCCCTTACAGGACTTGAGGGCTACACCTTC
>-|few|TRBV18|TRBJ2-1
CASSPLVRANSPEQFF
TGTGCCAGCTCACCACTGGTCAGGGCCAACAGTCCTGAGCAGTTCTTC
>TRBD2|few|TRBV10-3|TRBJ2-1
CAISEPGTSGSSEQFF
TGTGCCATCAGTGAACCCGGGACTAGCGGGAGTAGTGAGCAGTTCTTC
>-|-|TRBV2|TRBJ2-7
CASSEASVHEQYF
TGTGCCAGCAGTGAAGCTAGCGTCCACGAGCAGTACTTC
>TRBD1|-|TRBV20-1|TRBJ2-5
CSAYRDRGKETQYF
TGCAGTGCTTACCGGGACAGGGGAAAAGAGACCCAGTACTTC
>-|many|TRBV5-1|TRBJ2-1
CASSLEGGYNEQFF
TGCGCCAGCAGCTTGGAGGGGGGTTACAATGAGCAGTTCTTC
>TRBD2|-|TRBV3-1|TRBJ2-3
CASSQVSLAGGRTDTQYF
TGCGCCAGCAGCCAAGTGTCGCTAGCGGGAGGCCGCACAGATACGCAGTATTTT
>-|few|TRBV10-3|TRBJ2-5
CAISPVGETQYF
TGTGCCATCAGTCCAGTTGGGGAGACCCAGTACTTC
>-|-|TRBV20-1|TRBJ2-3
CSAEMAGRTDTQYF
TGCAGTGCCGAAATGGCAGGGCGGACAGATACGCAGTATTTT
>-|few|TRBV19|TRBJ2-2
CASSSPLAAGELFF
TGTGCCAGTAGTTCTCCCCTCGCGGCCGGGGAGCTGTTTTTT
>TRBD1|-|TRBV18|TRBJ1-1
CASSPGGDTEAFF
TGTGCCAGCTCTCCAGGGGGGGACACTGAAGCTTTCTTT
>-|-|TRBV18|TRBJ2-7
CASSPTGGGSGVNEQYF
TGTGCCAGCTCACCCACAGGGGGTGGAAGCGGGGTCAACGAGCAGTACTTC
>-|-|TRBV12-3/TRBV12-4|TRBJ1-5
CASSRQTNQPQHF
TGTGCCAGCAGTCGACAGACCAATCAGCCCCAGCATTTT
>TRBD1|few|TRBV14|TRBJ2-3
CASSQDPRGQGAADTQYF
TGTGCCAGCAGCCAAGACCCGCGGGGACAGGGGGCCGCAGATACGCAGTATTTT
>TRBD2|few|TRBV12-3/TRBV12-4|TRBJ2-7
CATRTSGSHEQYF
TGTGCCACCCGAACTAGCGGGAGCCACGAGCAGTACTTC
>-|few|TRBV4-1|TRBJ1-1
CASSQELGYTEAFF
TGCGCCAGCAGCCAAGAATTAGGATACACTGAAGCTTTCTTT
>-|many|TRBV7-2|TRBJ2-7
CASSPTGSSSYEQYF
TGTGCCAGCAGCCCGACAGGCTCTAGCTCCTACGAGCAGTACTTC
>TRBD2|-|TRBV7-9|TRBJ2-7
CASSRTSGRVNEQYF
TGTGCCAGCAGCCGGACTAGCGGGAGGGTAAACGAGCAGTACTTC
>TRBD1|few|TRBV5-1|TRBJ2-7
CASSQTGDYEQYF
TGCGCCAGCAGCCAGACAGGGGACTACGAGCAGTACTTC
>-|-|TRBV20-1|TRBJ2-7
CSCNDRLTSSSNF
TGCAGCTGTAATGACAGGTTAACATCGAGCAGTAACTTC
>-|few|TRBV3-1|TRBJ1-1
CASSPTGQSRNTEAFF
TGTGCCAGCAGCCCCACCGGACAGTCGCGGAACACTGAAGCTTTCTTT
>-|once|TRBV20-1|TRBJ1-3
CSARRSASGNTIYF
TGCAGTGCTAGACGTTCCGCCTCTGGAAACACCATATATTTT
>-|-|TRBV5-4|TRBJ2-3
CASSLMGGGTQYF
TGTGCCAGCAGCTTAATGGGTGGTGGGACGCAGTATTTT
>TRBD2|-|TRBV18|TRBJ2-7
CASSPPSSGLAGVPYEQYF
TGTGCCAGCTCACCACCATCCTCGGGACTAGCGGGAGTCCCCTACGAGCAGTACTTC
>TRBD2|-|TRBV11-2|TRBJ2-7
CASSPTLAGAYEQYF
TGTGCCAGCAGCCCCACTCTAGCGGGAGCCTACGAGCAGTACTTC
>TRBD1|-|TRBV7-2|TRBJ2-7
CASSPGGTGYEQYF
TGTGCCAGCAGCCCAGGTGGGACAGGTTACGAGCAGTACTTC
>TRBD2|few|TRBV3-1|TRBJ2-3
CASSQEFRSGGRADTQYF
TGTGCCAGCAGCCAAGAGTTTCGTAGCGGGGGGCGGGCAGATACGCAGTATTTT
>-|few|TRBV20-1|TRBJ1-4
CSAPGLPTHEKLFF
TGCAGTGCCCCGGGACTCCCCACCCATGAAAAACTGTTTTTT
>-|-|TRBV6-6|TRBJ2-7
CASRLTGSGEQYF
TGTGCCAGCAGGTTAACAGGGTCGGGAGAGCAGTACTTC
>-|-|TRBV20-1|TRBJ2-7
CSASGKGYEQYF
TGCAGTGCTAGCGGGAAGGGGTACGAGCAGTACTTC
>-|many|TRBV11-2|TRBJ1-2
CASSGGIYGYTF
TGTGCCAGCAGCGGAGGGATCTATGGCTACACCTTC
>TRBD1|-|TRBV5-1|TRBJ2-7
CASSYRDRGVYEQYF
TGCGCCAGCAGCTACCGGGACAGGGGTGTATACGAGCAGTACTTC
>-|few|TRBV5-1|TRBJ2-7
CASRRDSFSYEQYF
TGCGCCAGCCGGAGGGACAGCTTTTCCTACGAGCAGTACTTC
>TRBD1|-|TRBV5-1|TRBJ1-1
CASSEQQGMNTEAFF
TGCGCCAGCAGCGAACAACAGGGGATGAACACTGAAGCTTTCTTT
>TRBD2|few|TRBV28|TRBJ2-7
CASSLLRREGNYEQYF
TGTGCCAGCAGTTTATTGAGGCGGGAGGGGAACTACGAGCAGTACTTC
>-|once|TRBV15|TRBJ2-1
CATSRVPTGERFF
TGTGCCACCAGCAGAGTTCCGACTGGTGAGCGGTTCTTC
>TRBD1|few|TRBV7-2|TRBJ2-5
CASSPDRVQTQYF
TGTGCCAGCAGCCCAGACAGGGTGCAGACCCAGTACTTC
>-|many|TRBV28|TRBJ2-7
CASSFDRDPTYEQYF
TGTGCCAGCAGTTTTGATAGGGACCCTACCTACGAGCAGTACTTC
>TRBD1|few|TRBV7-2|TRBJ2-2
CASSFDRGTGELFF
TGTGCCAGCAGCTTCGACAGGGGGACCGGGGAGCTGTTTTTT
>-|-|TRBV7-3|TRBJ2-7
CASSLFSSGPYEQYF
TGTGCCAGCAGCTTATTTTCCAGCGGCCCCTACGAGCAGTACTTC
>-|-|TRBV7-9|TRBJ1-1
CASSFFSTGNTEAFF
TGTGCCAGCAGCTTCTTCTCCACAGGAAACACTGAAGCTTTCTTT
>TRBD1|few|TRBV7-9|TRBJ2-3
CASSSSTGTGRTDTQYF
TGTGCCAGCAGTTCATCTACCGGGACAGGGCGGACAGATACGCAGTATTTT
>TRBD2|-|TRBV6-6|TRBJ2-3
CASSYSVAGESDTQYF
TGTGCCAGCAGTTACTCGGTAGCGGGAGAATCAGATACGCAGTATTTT
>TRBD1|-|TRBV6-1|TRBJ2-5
CASRTGDLQETQYF
TGTGCCAGCAGGACAGGGGACCTCCAAGAGACCCAGTACTTC
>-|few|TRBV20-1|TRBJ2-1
CSARDLGGTSYNEQFF
TGCAGTGCTAGAGATCTTGGGGGAACCTCCTACAATGAGCAGTTCTTC
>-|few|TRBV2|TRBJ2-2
CASRGVGGTGELFF
TGTGCCAGCAGAGGTGTGGGGGGTACCGGGGAGCTGTTTTTT
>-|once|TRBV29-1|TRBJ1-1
CSVGKDTEAFF
TGCAGCGTTGGGAAGGATACTGAAGCTTTCTTT
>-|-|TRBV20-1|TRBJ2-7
CSASVERLSQPYEQYF
TGCAGTGCTAGTGTGGAAAGACTTTCTCAACCCTACGAGCAGTACTTC
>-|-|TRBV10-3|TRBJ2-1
CAISEGVPREQFF
TGTGCCATCAGTGAAGGGGTCCCTCGGGAGCAGTTCTTC
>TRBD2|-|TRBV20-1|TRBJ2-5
CSAHTLAGLRETQYF
TGCAGTGCCCATACACTAGCGGGACTAAGAGAGACCCAGTACTTC
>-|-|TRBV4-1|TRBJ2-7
CASSQVQGVDEQYF
TGCGCCAGCAGCCAAGTTCAGGGAGTCGACGAGCAGTACTTC